The 3 T cell receptor beta chains below all came from one sample that was sequenced in a study of CD8+ T cells in alopecia areata. Sequencing templates came from extracted RNA that was reverse transcribed into cDNA. Assay used: immunoSEQ multiplex PCR; TCRdb lists only in-frame clones, some missing. The table has fewer than 100,000 clones, 40% to 45% seen once; the top ten hold roughly 0.79%. The sample was CD4+ T cells sorted from blood. The origin of the receptors is a human donor with alopecia areata.

This clone has a handful of counts. The chain employs TRBV29-1 and TRBJ2-1; 13 nucleotides match TRBD2. The V gene's germline CDR1 is SQVTM and CDR2 ANQGSEA. The CDR3 runs 14 residues. V was clipped by 7 bases and J by 4 bases; unmatched bases: 4. The CDR3 bases are TGCAGCGCCGTGACTAGCGGGAGGTACAATGAGCAGTTCTTC. Its translation is CSAVTSGRYNEQFF.

The chain combines TRBV7-2 with TRBJ1-2; the match to TRBD1 covers 7 bases. The germline gives CDR1 SGHTA, CDR2 FQGNSA. With V trimmed by 5 bases and J by 8 bases, 5 bases remained unmatched. This CDR3 region has 12 residues. The CDR3 nucleotides are TGTGCCAGCAGCGTACAGGGGATGGGCTACACCTTC. It translates to CASSVQGMGYTF. The variable domain in full, with the rest retrieved from reference TRBV7-2 and TRBJ1-2, is GAGVSQSPSNKVTEKGKDVELRCDPISGHTALYWYRQSLGQGLEFLIYFQGNSAPDKSGLPSDRFSAERTGGSVSTLTIQRTQQEDSAVYLCASSVQGMGYTFGSGTRLTVV.

This clone showed up just once. The gene calls are TRBV7-2 and TRBJ2-7; D remains ambiguous. Trimming shortened V by 5 bases and J by 1 base, and 15 bases separated the two germline ends. CDR3 size: 15 residues. The V gene's germline CDR1 is SGHTA and CDR2 FQGNSA. The CDR3 DNA is TGTGCCAGCAGCCTAGATGGGTATGCGTCCTACGAGCAGTACTTC. It specifies CASSLDGYASYEQYF.